The next 12 T cell receptor gamma chains were all read from a single sample in a study of gamma-delta T cells after stem cell transplantation. TCRdb re-called the RT-PCR reads using CATT. There are approximately 400 gamma-chain clones in the sample; roughly 4.5% occur only once, and approximately 65% lies in the top ten. The sequencing input was gamma-delta T cells. These receptors came from a human donor. It is not recorded whose cells these are; they may come from a transplant donor.

This clone was observed a few times. A much more abundant neighbour one base away suggests this may be a read error. The same CDR3 is also encoded by other DNA sequences in this sample. The rearrangement uses TRGV9 and TRGJP. Germline V gives CDR1 GITISATS, CDR2 ISYDGTV (reference sequence). The CDR3 runs to 16 residues. The DNA of the CDR3 is TGTGCTTTGTGGGAGCGGCAAGAGTTGGGCAAAAAAATCAAGGTATTT. Protein product: CALWERQELGKKIKVF.

This clone is termed medium-sized. A far larger clone is one nucleotide away, so this likely arose from a read error. The CDR3 region has the DNA TGTGCCTTGTGGGAGGCGATAGAGTTGGGCAAAAAAATCAAGGTATTT. It yields the protein CALWEAIELGKKIKVF. J is TRGJP and V is TRGV9. Germline CDR1 GITISATS, CDR2 ISYDGTV (reference sequence). The CDR3 consists of 16 residues. V lost 2 bases to trimming and J lost 6 bases; unmatched junction nucleotides: 4.

On this clone: TCRdb's protein for this DNA is that of a much larger clone and differs from the translation at residue 2, likely a read error; the protein shown is the DNA translation. This chain joins TRGV9 and TRGJP. The V gene's germline CDR1 is GITISATS and CDR2 ISYDGTV (reference sequence). CDR3 length: 16 residues. The CDR3 DNA is TGTACCTTGTGGGAGGTGCCAGAGTTGGGCAAAAAAATCAAGGTATTT. This gives the protein CTLWEVPELGKKIKVF.

This clone was seen a handful of times. The chain uses TRGV9 and TRGJP. Germline values: CDR1 GITISATS, CDR2 ISYDGTV (reference sequence). This CDR3 has 15 residues. Trimming cost V 9 bases and J 4 bases; bases outside gene matches: 6. In nucleotides, the CDR3 is TGTGCCTTGGAGCTACAAGAGTTGGGCAAAAAAATCAAGGTATTT. It specifies CALELQELGKKIKVF.

About this clone: With a far larger clone one base away, a read error is the likely cause. The chain recombines TRGV9 with TRGJP. V was pared by 0 bases and J by 7 bases, with 21 bases of the junction left unmatched. The CDR3 totals 22 residues. The germline V gene has CDR1 GITISATS and CDR2 ISYDGTV (reference sequence). The CDR3 bases are TGTGCCTTGTGGGAGGTGCAAGGGGTGCAACGGGGCCGGGAGTTGGGCAAAAAAATCAAGGTATTT. Protein product: CALWEVQGVQRGRELGKKIKVF.

This clone was recorded a few times. This may be a read error, as it is one base from a much larger clone. The V gene is TRGV9, the J gene TRGJP. Germline assignment: CDR1 GITISATS and CDR2 ISYDGTV (reference sequence). This CDR3 region has 16 residues. The CDR3: CALWEGQELSKKIKVF. The CDR3 region has the DNA TGTGCCTTGTGGGAGGGTCAAGAGTTGAGCAAAAAAATCAAGGTATTT.

In the case of this clone: A far larger clone differs by one base, so this is likely a read error. Other DNA sequences within the sample encode an identical CDR3. This sequence joins TRGV9 and TRGJP. CDR1 is GITISATS, CDR2 ISYDGTV, per germline (reference sequence). The CDR3 contains 16 residues. The CDR3 here is CALWDSQELGKKIKVF. For the CDR3, the DNA is TGTGCCCTGTGGGACTCTCAAGAGTTGGGCAAAAAAATCAAGGTATTT.

A word on this clone: TCRdb's protein for this DNA is that of a much larger clone and differs from the translation at residue 8, likely a read error; the protein shown is the DNA translation. V and J are TRGV9 and TRGJP. With V trimmed by 0 bases and J by 9 bases, 5 bases remained unmatched. The length of the CDR3 is 16 residues. Germline CDR1 reads GITISATS; CDR2 reads ISYDGTV (reference sequence). The CDR3 coding sequence is TGTGCCTTGTGGGAGGTGCGGGGGTTGGGCAAAAAAATCAAGGTATTT. Its translation is CALWEVRGLGKKIKVF.

On this clone: This sequence is one base from a far larger clone and is likely a read error. Different DNA sequences within this sample yield the same CDR3. The chain is built from TRGV9 and TRGJP. Germline V CDR1 and CDR2: GITISATS, ISYDGTV (reference sequence). The CDR3 has 17 amino acids. In nucleotides, the CDR3 is TGTGCCCTGTGGGAGGTGCTGGGCGAGTTGGGCAAAAAAATCAAGGTATTT. Encoded protein: CALWEVLGELGKKIKVF.

By share, this clone counts as hyperexpanded. The sample has other DNA sequences that encode this CDR3 too. The V gene is TRGV9, the J gene TRGJP. The germline V gene has CDR1 GITISATS and CDR2 ISYDGTV (reference sequence). With V trimmed by 3 bases and J by 4 bases, 3 bases remained unmatched. There are 16 residues in the CDR3. This CDR3 is CALWELQELGKKIKVF. CDR3 DNA: TGTGCCTTGTGGGAGCTACAAGAGTTGGGCAAAAAAATCAAGGTATTT.

A remark on this clone: TCRdb's entry gives the protein of a much larger clone, which mismatches this DNA's translation at residue 4, likely from a read error; the protein reported here is translated from the DNA. The chain recombines TRGV9 with TRGJP. CDR1 is GITISATS and CDR2 is ISYDGTV in the germline V gene (reference sequence). V was clipped by 12 bases and J by 7 bases; unmatched bases: 12. The CDR3 covers 15 residues. DNA for the CDR3: TGTGCCGTGCGGGAGGATGAGTTGGGCAAAAAAATCAAGGTATTT. It codes for CAVREDELGKKIKVF.

As for this clone: A far larger clone is one base from this, pointing to a likely read error. The CDR3 is CALWEVQGVQRSRELGKKIRVF. The CDR3 DNA is TGTGCCTTGTGGGAGGTGCAAGGGGTGCAACGGAGCCGGGAGTTGGGCAAAAAAATCAGGGTATTT. The chain uses TRGV9 and TRGJP. CDR1 and CDR2 (germline): GITISATS, ISYDGTV (reference sequence). This CDR3 is built from 22 residues.